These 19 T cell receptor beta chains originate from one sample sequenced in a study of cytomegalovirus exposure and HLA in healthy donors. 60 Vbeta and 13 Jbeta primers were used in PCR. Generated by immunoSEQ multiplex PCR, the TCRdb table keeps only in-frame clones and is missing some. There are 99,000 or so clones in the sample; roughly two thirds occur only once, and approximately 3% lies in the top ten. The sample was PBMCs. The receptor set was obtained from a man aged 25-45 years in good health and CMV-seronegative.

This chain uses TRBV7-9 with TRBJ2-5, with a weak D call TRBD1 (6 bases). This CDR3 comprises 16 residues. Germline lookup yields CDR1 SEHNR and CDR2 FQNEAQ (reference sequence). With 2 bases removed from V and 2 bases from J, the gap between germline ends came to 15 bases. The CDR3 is CASSLKGENFQETQYF. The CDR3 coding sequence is TGTGCCAGCAGCTTAAAGGGGGAGAATTTTCAAGAGACCCAGTACTTC.

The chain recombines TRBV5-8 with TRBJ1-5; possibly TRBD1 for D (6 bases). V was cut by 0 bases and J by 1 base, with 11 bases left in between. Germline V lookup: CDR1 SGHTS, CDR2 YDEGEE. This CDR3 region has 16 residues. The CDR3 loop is CASSLARTESNQPQHF. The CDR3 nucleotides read TGTGCCAGCAGCTTGGCGAGGACAGAGAGCAATCAGCCCCAGCATTTT.

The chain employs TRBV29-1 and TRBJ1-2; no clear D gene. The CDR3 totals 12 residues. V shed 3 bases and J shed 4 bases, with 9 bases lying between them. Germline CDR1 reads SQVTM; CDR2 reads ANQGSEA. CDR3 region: CSVDRELYGYTF. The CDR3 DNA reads TGCAGCGTTGATAGGGAGCTCTATGGCTACACCTTC.

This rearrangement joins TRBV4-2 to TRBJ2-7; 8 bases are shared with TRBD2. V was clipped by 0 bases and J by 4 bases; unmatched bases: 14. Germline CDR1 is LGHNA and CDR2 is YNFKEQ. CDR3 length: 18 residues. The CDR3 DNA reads TGTGCCAGCAGCCAAGAGACGAGAGGGGCGGGAGGAGGGTACGAGCAGTACTTC. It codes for CASSQETRGAGGGYEQYF.

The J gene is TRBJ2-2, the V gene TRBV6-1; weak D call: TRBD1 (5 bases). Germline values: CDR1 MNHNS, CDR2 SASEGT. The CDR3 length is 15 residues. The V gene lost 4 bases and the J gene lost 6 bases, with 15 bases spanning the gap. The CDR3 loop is CASSADKMVAGELFF. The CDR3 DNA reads TGTGCCAGCAGTGCGGACAAAATGGTGGCCGGGGAGCTGTTTTTT.

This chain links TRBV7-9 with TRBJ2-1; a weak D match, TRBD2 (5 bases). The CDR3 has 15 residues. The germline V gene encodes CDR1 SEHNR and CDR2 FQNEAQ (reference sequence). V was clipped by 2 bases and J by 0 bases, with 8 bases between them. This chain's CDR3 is CASSLTGSSYNEQFF. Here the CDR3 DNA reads TGTGCCAGCAGCTTAACGGGAAGCTCCTACAATGAGCAGTTCTTC.

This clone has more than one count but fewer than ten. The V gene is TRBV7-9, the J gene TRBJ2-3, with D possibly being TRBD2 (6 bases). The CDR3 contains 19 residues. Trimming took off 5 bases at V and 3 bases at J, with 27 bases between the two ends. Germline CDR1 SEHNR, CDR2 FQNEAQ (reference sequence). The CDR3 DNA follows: TGTGCCAGCAGCCTATCGGGATTAGTTCTGGCGGGATATACAGATACGCAGTATTTT. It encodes CASSLSGLVLAGYTDTQYF.

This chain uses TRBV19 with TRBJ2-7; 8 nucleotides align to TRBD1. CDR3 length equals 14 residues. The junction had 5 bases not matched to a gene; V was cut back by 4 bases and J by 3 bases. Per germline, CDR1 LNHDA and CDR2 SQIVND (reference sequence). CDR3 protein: CASSRTDRGYEQYF. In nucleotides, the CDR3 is TGTGCCAGTAGTAGGACCGACAGGGGCTACGAGCAGTACTTC.

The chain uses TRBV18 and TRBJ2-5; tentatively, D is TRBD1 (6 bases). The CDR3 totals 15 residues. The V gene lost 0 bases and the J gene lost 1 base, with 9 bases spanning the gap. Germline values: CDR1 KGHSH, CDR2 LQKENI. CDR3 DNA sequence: TGTGCCAGCTCACCACCCGACAGGAGCCAAGAGACCCAGTACTTC. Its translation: CASSPPDRSQETQYF.

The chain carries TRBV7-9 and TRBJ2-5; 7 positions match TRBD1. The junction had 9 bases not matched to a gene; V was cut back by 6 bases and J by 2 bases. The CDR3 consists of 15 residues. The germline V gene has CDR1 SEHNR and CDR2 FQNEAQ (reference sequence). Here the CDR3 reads CASRYQGTAQETQYF. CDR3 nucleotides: TGTGCCAGCAGATACCAGGGGACAGCGCAAGAGACCCAGTACTTC.

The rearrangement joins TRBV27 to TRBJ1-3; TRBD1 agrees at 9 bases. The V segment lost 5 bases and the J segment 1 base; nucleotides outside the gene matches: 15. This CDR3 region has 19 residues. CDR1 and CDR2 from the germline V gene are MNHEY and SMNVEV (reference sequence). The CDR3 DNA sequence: TGTGCCAGCAGTCCCTCCCTGGGCAGGACAGGGGCTTCTGGAAACACCATATATTTT. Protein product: CASSPSLGRTGASGNTIYF.

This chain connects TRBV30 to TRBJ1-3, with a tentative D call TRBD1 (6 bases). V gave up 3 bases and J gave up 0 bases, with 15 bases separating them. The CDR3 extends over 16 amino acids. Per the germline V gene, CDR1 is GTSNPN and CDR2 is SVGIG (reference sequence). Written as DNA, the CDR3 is TGTGCCTGGAGGGGGGCTCAGGAGCCCTCTGGAAACACCATATATTTT. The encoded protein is CAWRGAQEPSGNTIYF.

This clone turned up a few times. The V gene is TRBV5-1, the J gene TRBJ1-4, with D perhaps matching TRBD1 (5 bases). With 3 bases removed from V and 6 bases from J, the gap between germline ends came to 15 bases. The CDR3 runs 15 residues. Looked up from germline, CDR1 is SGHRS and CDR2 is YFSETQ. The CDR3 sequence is CASSSQTGADEKLFF. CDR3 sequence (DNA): TGCGCCAGCAGCTCCCAAACAGGAGCTGATGAAAAACTGTTTTTT.

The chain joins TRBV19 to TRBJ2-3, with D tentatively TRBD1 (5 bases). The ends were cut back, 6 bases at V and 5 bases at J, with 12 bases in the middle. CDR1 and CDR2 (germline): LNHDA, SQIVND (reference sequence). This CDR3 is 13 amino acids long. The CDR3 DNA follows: TGTGCCAGTAGGATCAGGGTTGAAGATACGCAGTATTTT. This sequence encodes CASRIRVEDTQYF.

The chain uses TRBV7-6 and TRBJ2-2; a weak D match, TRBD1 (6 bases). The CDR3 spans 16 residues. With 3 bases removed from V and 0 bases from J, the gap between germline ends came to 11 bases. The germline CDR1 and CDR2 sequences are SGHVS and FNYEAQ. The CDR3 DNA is TGTGCCAGCAGCTTTCAGACAGGCGCGAACACCGGGGAGCTGTTTTTT. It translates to CASSFQTGANTGELFF. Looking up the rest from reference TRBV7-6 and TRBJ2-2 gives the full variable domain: GAGVSQSPRYKVTKRGQDVALRCDPISGHVSLYWYRQALGQGPEFLTYFNYEAQQDKSGLPNDRFSAERPEGSISTLTIQRTEQRDSAMYRCASSFQTGANTGELFFGEGSRLTVL.

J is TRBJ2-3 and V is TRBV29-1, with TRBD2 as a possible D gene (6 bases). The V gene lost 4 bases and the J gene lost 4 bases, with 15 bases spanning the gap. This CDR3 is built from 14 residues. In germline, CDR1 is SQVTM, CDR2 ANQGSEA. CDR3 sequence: CSVVGGKGADTQYF. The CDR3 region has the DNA TGCAGCGTTGTTGGGGGGAAAGGAGCAGATACGCAGTATTTT.

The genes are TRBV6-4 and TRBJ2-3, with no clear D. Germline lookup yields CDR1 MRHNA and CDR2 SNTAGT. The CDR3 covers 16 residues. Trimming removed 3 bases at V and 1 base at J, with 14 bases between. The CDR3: CASSDQNSRGTDTQYF. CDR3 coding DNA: TGTGCCAGCAGTGATCAGAACAGCAGAGGCACAGATACGCAGTATTTT.

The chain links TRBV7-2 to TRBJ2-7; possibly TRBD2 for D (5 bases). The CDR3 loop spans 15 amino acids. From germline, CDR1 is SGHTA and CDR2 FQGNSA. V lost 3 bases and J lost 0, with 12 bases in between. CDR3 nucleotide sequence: TGTGCCAGCAGCTTCCTTCGGACTGGCTCCTACGAGCAGTACTTC. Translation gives CASSFLRTGSYEQYF.

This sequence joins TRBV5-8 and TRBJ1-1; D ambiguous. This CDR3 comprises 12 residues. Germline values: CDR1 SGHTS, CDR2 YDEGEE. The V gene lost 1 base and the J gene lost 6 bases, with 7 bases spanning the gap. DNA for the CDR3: TGTGCCAGCAGCTTGCGGGGATCTGAAGCTTTCTTT. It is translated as CASSLRGSEAFF.